This T cell receptor (beta chain) was captured in a study of cytomegalovirus exposure and HLA in healthy donors. The PCR had 60 Vbeta and 13 Jbeta primers. Using immunoSEQ multiplex PCR, the repertoire was profiled, and TCRdb retains in-frame clones only, with some absent. The data contain 100,000 to 150,000 clones, under 90% of them singletons. The source is a woman between 40 and 50 years old in good health and CMV-seronegative. Sequenced sample: PBMCs.

Written as DNA, the CDR3 is TGCGCCAGCAGCTTGTCTAGCGGGATAAATGAGCAGTTCTTC. This translates into CASSLSSGINEQFF. The chain links TRBV5-1 to TRBJ2-1, with 9 nucleotides matching TRBD2. Germline values: CDR1 SGHRS, CDR2 YFSETQ. V dropped 1 base and J dropped 7; count of bases not matched to a gene: 3. The CDR3 covers 14 residues.